A single sample gave rise to the 9 T cell receptor beta chains below, sequenced in a study of T cell responses to AZD1222 COVID-19 vaccine. Generated by immunoSEQ multiplex PCR, the TCRdb table keeps only in-frame clones and is missing some. The data hold about 76,000 clones, with about 88% observed a single time. Sequences were derived from peripheral blood, sampled on day 0 of AZD1222 vaccination. These receptors came from an adult in good health.

The rearrangement uses TRBV30 and TRBJ1-2; no reliable D call. The germline gives CDR1 GTSNPN, CDR2 SVGIG (reference sequence). V was shortened by 4 bases and J by 0 bases, with 12 bases between the two germline ends. The CDR3 loop spans 14 amino acids. DNA of the CDR3: TGTGCCTGGACCCCTCCCCCGCCTAACTATGGCTACACCTTC. As protein: CAWTPPPPNYGYTF. Based on the CDR3 plus reference TRBV30 and TRBJ1-2, the full variable domain is SQTIHQWPATLVQPVGSPLSLECTVEGTSNPNLYWYRQAAGRGLQLLFYSVGIGQISSEVPQNLSASRPQDRQFILSSKKLLLSDSGFYLCAWTPPPPNYGYTFGSGTRLTVV.

The chain uses TRBV7-2 and TRBJ1-4, with D uncertain. The CDR3 loop spans 14 amino acids. Germline CDR1 is SGHTA and CDR2 is FQGNSA. The germline V and J ends were trimmed by 8 bases and 0 bases, with 10 bases remaining between them. For the CDR3, the DNA is TGTGCCAGCTCTCGGACCGCAACTAATGAAAAACTGTTTTTT. It yields the protein CASSRTATNEKLFF.

V usage is TRBV28 and J usage is TRBJ1-2; D is ambiguous. V gave up 6 bases and J gave up 5 bases, with 13 bases separating them. Germline CDR1 reads MDHEN; CDR2 reads SYDVKM. The CDR3 is made up of 13 amino acids. The CDR3 reads CASSREQIYGYTF. The CDR3 region has the DNA TGTGCCAGCAGCCGTGAACAGATATATGGCTACACCTTC.

V gene TRBV18 combines with J gene TRBJ1-1; D not certain. This CDR3 spans 15 amino acids. The germline CDR1 and CDR2 sequences are KGHSH and LQKENI. V lost 3 bases and J 3 bases, leaving 14 bases between the germline ends. The CDR3 loop is CASSPRPFGDTEAFF. The CDR3 nucleotides read TGTGCCAGCTCACCTCGCCCTTTTGGAGACACTGAAGCTTTCTTT.

This clone has a handful of counts. V and J are TRBV6-5 and TRBJ2-7, with D possibly matching TRBD2 (6 bases). Germline V gene lookup returns CDR1 MNHEY and CDR2 SVGAGI. The CDR3 loop spans 12 amino acids. Trimming pared 5 bases from V and 6 bases from J, leaving 11 bases between. The CDR3 DNA is TGTGCCAGCAGTCCTCAGGGAGGCGAGCAGTACGTC. Protein product: CASSPQGGEQYV.

The V gene is TRBV6-5, the J gene TRBJ1-5, with unresolved D. The CDR3 has 13 amino acids. The V end was cut by 8 bases, the J end by 7 bases, with 15 bases between. Germline V gives CDR1 MNHEY, CDR2 SVGAGI. The CDR3 DNA sequence: TGTGCCAGCGCTAGGAGGGAGGAACAGCCCCAGCATTTT. It is translated as CASARREEQPQHF.

This chain joins TRBV5-4 and TRBJ2-3; TRBD2 is a possible D gene (6 bases). V was pared by 1 base and J by 2 bases, with 11 bases between. Germline CDR1 reads SGHNT; CDR2 reads YYREEE (reference sequence). The CDR3 has 15 residues. The CDR3 spells CASSLKGLHTDTQYF. DNA for the CDR3: TGTGCCAGCAGCTTGAAGGGACTTCACACAGATACGCAGTATTTT.

The chain recombines TRBV5-6 with TRBJ1-2; D not certain. Germline lookup yields CDR1 SGHDT and CDR2 YYEEEE. Trimming pared 0 bases from V and 2 bases from J, leaving 14 bases between. The CDR3 is made up of 16 amino acids. CDR3 loop: CASSLGPIGSNYGYTF. CDR3 nucleotide sequence: TGTGCCAGCAGCTTGGGCCCCATCGGGTCCAACTATGGCTACACCTTC.

The chain is built from TRBV5-1 and TRBJ1-2, with TRBD1 matching over 8 bases. This CDR3 spans 14 amino acids. V was pared by 2 bases and J by 2 bases, with 2 bases of the junction left unmatched. Germline values: CDR1 SGHRS, CDR2 YFSETQ. The chain's CDR3 is CASSFWTGNYGYTF. The CDR3 DNA is TGCGCCAGCAGCTTCTGGACAGGGAACTATGGCTACACCTTC.